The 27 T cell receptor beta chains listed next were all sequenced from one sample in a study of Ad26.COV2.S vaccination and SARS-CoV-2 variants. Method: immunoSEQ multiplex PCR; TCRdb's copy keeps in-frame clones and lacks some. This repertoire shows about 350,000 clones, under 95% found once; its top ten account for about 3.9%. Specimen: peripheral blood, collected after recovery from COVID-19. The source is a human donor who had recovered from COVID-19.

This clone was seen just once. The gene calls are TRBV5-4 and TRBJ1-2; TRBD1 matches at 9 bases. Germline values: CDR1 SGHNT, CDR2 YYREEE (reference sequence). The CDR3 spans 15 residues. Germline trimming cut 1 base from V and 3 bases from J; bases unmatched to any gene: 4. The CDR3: CASSLRGQGHYGYTF. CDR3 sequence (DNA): TGTGCCAGCAGCTTGAGGGGACAGGGACACTATGGCTACACCTTC.

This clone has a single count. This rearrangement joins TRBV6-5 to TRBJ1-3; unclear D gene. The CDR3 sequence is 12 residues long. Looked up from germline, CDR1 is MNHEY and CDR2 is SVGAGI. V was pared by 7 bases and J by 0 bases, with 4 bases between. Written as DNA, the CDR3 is TGTGCCAGCACGGACTCTGGAAACACCATATATTTT. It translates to CASTDSGNTIYF.

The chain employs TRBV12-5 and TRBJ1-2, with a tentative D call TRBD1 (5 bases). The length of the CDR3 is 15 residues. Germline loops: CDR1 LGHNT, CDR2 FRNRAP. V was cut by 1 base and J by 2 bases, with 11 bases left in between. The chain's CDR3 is CASGLEGKRNYGYTF. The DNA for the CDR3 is TGTGCTAGTGGTTTGGAGGGGAAGCGAAACTATGGCTACACCTTC.

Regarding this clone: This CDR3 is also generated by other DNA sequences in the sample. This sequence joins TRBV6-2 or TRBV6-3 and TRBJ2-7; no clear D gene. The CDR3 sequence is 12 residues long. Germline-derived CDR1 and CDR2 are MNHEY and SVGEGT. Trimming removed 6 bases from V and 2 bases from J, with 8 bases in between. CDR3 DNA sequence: TGTGCCAGCAGCCCCGGCCCCTACGAGCAGTACTTC. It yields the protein CASSPGPYEQYF.

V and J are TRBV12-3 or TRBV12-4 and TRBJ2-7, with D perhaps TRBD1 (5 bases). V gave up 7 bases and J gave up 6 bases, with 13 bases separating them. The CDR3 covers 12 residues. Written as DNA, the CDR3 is TGTGCCAGCAACTCCCCAGGGCTCGAGCAGTACTTC. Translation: CASNSPGLEQYF.

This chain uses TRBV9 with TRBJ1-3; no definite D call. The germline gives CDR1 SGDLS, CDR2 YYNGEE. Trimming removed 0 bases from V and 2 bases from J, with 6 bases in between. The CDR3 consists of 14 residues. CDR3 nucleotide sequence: TGTGCCAGCAGCGTAGCGCCGGCTGGAAACACCATATATTTT. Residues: CASSVAPAGNTIYF.

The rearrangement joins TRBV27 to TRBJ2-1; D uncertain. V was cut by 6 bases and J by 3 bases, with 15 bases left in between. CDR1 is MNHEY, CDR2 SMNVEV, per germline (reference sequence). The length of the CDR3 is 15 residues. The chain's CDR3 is CASSPSGRFYNEQFF. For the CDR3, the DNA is TGTGCCAGCAGCCCCTCCGGACGGTTCTACAATGAGCAGTTCTTC.

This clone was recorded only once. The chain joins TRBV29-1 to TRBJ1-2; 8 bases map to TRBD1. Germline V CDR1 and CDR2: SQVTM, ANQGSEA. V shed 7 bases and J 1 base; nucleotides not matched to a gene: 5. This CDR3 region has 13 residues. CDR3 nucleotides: TGCAGCGGTGGCGACAGGGGTAACTATGGCTACACCTTC. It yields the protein CSGGDRGNYGYTF.

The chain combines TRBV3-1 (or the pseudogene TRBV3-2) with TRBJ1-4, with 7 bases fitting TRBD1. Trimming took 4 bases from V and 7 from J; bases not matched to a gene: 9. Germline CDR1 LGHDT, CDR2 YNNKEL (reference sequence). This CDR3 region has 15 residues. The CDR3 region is CASSLQGRDGEKLFF. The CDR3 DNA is TGTGCCAGCAGCCTACAGGGGAGGGATGGTGAAAAACTGTTTTTT.

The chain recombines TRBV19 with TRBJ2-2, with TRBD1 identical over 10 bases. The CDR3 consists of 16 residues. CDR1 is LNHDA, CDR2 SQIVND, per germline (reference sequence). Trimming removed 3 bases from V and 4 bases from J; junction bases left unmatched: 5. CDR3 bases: TGTGCCAGTAGTATCCGACAGGGGGCGGTCACCGGGGAGCTGTTTTTT. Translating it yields CASSIRQGAVTGELFF.

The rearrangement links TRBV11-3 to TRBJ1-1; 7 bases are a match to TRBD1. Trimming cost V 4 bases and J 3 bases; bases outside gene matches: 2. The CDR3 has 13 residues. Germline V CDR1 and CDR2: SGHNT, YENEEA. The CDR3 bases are TGTGCCAGCAGCTATGACAGGGACACTGAAGCTTTCTTT. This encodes CASSYDRDTEAFF.

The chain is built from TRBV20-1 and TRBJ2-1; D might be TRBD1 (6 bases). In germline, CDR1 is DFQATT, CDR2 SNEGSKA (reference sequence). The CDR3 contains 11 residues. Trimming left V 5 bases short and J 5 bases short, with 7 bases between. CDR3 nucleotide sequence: TGCAGTGCTTACAGGGACAATGAGCAGTTCTTC. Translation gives CSAYRDNEQFF.

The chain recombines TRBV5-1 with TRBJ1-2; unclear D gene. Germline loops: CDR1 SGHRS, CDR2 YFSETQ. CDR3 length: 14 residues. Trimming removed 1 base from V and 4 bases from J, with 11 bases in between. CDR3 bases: TGCGCCAGCAGCTTGAGCGGCGGACTCTATGGCTACACCTTC. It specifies CASSLSGGLYGYTF.

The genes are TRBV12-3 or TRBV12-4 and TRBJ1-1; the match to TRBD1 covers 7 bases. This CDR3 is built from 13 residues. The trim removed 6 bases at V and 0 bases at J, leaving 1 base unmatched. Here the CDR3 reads CASRGTVNTEAFF. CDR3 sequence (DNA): TGTGCCAGCAGGGGGACAGTGAACACTGAAGCTTTCTTT.

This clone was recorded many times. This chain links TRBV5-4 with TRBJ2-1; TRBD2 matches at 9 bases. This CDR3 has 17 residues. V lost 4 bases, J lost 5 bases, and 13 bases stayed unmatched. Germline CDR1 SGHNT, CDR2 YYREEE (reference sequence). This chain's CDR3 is CASSAGGTSSPNNEQFF. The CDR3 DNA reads TGTGCCAGCAGCGCAGGAGGGACTAGCTCCCCTAACAATGAGCAGTTCTTC.

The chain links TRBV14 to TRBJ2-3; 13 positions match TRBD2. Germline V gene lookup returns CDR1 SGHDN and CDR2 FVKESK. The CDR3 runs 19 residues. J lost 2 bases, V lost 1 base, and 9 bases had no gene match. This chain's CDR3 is CASSQVLLTSGGNTDTQYF. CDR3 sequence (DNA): TGTGCCAGCAGCCAAGTTCTTCTGACTAGCGGGGGGAACACAGATACGCAGTATTTT. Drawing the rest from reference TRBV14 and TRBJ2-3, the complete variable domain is EAGVTQFPSHSVIEKGQTVTLRCDPISGHDNLYWYRRVMGKEIKFLLHFVKESKQDESGMPNNRFLAERTGGTYSTLKVQPAELEDSGVYFCASSQVLLTSGGNTDTQYFGPGTRLTVL.

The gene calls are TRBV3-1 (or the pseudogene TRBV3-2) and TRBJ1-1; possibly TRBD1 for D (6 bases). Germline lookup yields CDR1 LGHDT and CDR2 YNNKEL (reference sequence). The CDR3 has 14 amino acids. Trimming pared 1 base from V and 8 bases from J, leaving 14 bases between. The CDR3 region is CASSQVGEGGEAFF. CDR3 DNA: TGTGCCAGCAGCCAAGTGGGTGAGGGGGGGGAAGCTTTCTTT.

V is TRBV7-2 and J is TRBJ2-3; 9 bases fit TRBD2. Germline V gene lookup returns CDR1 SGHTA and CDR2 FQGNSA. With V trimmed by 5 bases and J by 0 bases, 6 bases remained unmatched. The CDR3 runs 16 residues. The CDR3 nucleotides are TGTGCCAGCAGCAGCGGGGGGAAATCTAGCACAGATACGCAGTATTTT. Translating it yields CASSSGGKSSTDTQYF.

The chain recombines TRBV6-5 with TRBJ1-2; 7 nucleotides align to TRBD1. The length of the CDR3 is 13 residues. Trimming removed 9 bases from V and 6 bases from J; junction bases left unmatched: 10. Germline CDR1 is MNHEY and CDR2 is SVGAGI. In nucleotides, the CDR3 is TGTGCCAGTGGGACAGCCAAGAGGGATGGCTACACCTTC. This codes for CASGTAKRDGYTF.

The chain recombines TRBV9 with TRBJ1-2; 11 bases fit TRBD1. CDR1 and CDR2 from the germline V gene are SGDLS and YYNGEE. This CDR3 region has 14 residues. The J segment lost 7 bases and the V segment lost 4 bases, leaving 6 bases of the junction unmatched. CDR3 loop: CASSSGQGGFGYTF. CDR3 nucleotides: TGTGCCAGCAGCTCGGGACAGGGGGGCTTTGGCTACACCTTC.

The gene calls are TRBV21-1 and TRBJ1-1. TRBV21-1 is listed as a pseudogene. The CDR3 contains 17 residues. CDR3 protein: CASSKGGNKGLNTEAFF. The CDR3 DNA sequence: TGTGCCAGCAGCAAAGGGGGGAATAAGGGCCTGAACACTGAAGCTTTCTTT.

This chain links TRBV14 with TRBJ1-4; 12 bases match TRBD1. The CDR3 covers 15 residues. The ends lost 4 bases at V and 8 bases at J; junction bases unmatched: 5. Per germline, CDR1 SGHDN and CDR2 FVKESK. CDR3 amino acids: CASSRRDRGQEKLFF. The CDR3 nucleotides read TGTGCCAGCAGCCGTCGGGACAGGGGGCAAGAAAAACTGTTTTTT.

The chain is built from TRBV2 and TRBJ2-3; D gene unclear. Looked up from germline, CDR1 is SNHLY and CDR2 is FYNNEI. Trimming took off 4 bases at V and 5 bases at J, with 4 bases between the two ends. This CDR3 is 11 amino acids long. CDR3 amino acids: CASSGQDTQYF. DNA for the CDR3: TGTGCCAGCAGTGGACAAGATACGCAGTATTTT.

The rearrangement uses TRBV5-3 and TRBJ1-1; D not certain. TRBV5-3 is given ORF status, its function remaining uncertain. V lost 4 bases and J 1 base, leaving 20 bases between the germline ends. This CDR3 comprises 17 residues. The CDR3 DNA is TGTGCCAGAAGCCTGAGGTGTTGGGCCTGGACGAACACTGAAGCTTTCTTT. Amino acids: CARSLRCWAWTNTEAFF.

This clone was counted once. CDR3 in DNA: TGTGCCAGCAGCTCCCGCGACCGGCTGAACACCGGGGAGCTGTTTTTT. It translates to CASSSRDRLNTGELFF. This rearrangement joins TRBV7-9 to TRBJ2-2; D is unclear. Trimming stripped 4 bases from V and 1 base from J, with 13 bases between. The V gene's germline CDR1 is SEHNR and CDR2 FQNEAQ (reference sequence). The CDR3 runs to 16 residues.

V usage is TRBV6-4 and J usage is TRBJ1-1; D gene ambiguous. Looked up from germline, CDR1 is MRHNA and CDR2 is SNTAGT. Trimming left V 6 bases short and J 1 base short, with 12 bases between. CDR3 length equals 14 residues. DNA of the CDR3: TGTGCCAGCAGCCCCAGTTCCCCGAACACTGAAGCTTTCTTT. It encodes CASSPSSPNTEAFF.

The CDR3 nucleotides are TGCGCCAGCAGTCAAGATCTAAGCTTTCGGCCCCAGCATTTT. Protein: CASSQDLSFRPQHF. This sequence joins TRBV23-1 and TRBJ1-5; D is unresolved. TRBV23-1 is filed as an ORF, its function uncertain. The CDR3 runs to 14 residues. Trimming shortened V by 2 bases and J by 9 bases, and 14 bases separated the two germline ends.